The 17 T cell receptor beta chains in this list originate from one sample, sequenced in a study of T cells in Graves' hyperthyroidism and ophthalmopathy. The investigators amplified TCR beta CDR3 regions from RNA transcripts. A first-round RT-PCR of the TCR CDR3 used the HTBI primer set. TCRdb re-derived calls from the multiplex PCR reads in MiXCR, one entry per CDR3 protein. The sample contains some 740,000 distinct CDR3 sequences, 12% to 15% of which appear only once. The material sequenced was blood. These receptors originate from a young woman with Graves' hyperthyroidism.

This clonotype has a handful of counts. CDR3 sequence (DNA): TGCAGCGTTTTAGTACGCCGGACTAGCGGAGCAAGGAATGAGCAGTTCTTC. It specifies CSVLVRRTSGARNEQFF. The chain links TRBV29-1 to TRBJ2-1; 10 positions match TRBD2. V trimming: 5 bases; J trimming: 7 bases; junction bases outside the gene matches: 17. Germline loops: CDR1 SQVTM, CDR2 ANQGSEA. This CDR3 is built from 17 residues.

There are many counts of this clonotype. V gene TRBV5-1 combines with J gene TRBJ1-6; D unclear. The CDR3 length is 17 residues. Germline V gene lookup returns CDR1 SGHRS and CDR2 YFSETQ. Trimming took off 5 bases at V and 3 bases at J, with 18 bases between the two ends. The CDR3 spells CASSPYAVRDYNSPLHF. The CDR3 DNA reads as TGCGCCAGCAGTCCTTACGCGGTTCGGGACTATAATTCACCCCTCCACTTT.

This clonotype has a count of ten or more. The chain joins TRBV7-3 to TRBJ2-7, with TRBD1 matching 12 bases. Unmatched junction bases numbered 16, after V lost 5 bases and J lost 2 bases. The CDR3 has 19 residues. Germline V CDR1 and CDR2: SGHTA, FQGTGA. The CDR3 reads CASSAVTGTGGKTAYEQYF. The CDR3 nucleotides are TGTGCCAGCAGCGCCGTTACCGGGACAGGGGGCAAAACGGCCTACGAGCAGTACTTC.

The sample holds many counts of this clonotype. The chain links TRBV18 to TRBJ2-7; D remains ambiguous. The CDR3 spans 13 residues. Trimming left V 1 base short and J 2 bases short, with 6 bases between. Germline V gives CDR1 KGHSH, CDR2 LQKENI. The CDR3 DNA reads as TGTGCCAGCTCACCACTAGGAACCTACGAGCAGTACTTC. Translated: CASSPLGTYEQYF.

This clonotype appeared many times. The V and J genes are TRBV15 and TRBJ1-1, with D unclear. Germline CDR1 and CDR2: LNHNV and YYDKDF (reference sequence). This CDR3 has 14 amino acids. Trimming took 3 bases from V and 6 from J, leaving 14 bases between them. CDR3 residues: CATSSKRVTAEAFF. As DNA, the CDR3 is TGTGCCACCAGCAGCAAAAGGGTGACCGCTGAAGCTTTCTTT.

Many counts were recorded for this clonotype. This chain connects TRBV10-2 to TRBJ1-1; D is uncertain. CDR1 and CDR2 (germline): WSHSY, SAAADI. Trimming left V 1 base short and J 6 bases short, with 9 bases between. The CDR3 has 13 residues. The CDR3 reads CASSEYLVAEAFF. For the CDR3, the DNA is TGCGCCAGCAGTGAGTATCTGGTGGCTGAAGCTTTCTTT.

The table lists this clonotype with a few counts. CDR3 sequence (DNA): TGTGCCTTAGGGGGGCGGACAGCAGTCTGGGAGCAGTACTTC. Residues: CALGGRTAVWEQYF. The rearrangement links TRBV6-1 to TRBJ2-7; tentatively, D is TRBD1 or TRBD2 (6 bases each). Germline V gene lookup returns CDR1 MNHNS and CDR2 SASEGT. V gave up 11 bases and J gave up 7 bases, with 24 bases separating them. This CDR3 is 14 amino acids long.

The chain employs TRBV30 and TRBJ1-4; D remains ambiguous. Germline CDR1 GTSNPN, CDR2 SVGIG (reference sequence). The CDR3 extends over 11 amino acids. Trimming took 3 bases from V and 10 from J, leaving 9 bases between them. CDR3 sequence (DNA): TGTGCCTGGAGGGTAGCGGGAAAACTGTTTTTT. It is translated as CAWRVAGKLFF.

The genes are TRBV20-1 and TRBJ2-7; 8 nucleotides line up with TRBD2. The CDR3 is 15 amino acids. Trimming cost V 2 bases and J 3 bases; bases outside gene matches: 9. Germline CDR1 and CDR2: DFQATT and SNEGSKA (reference sequence). CDR3 residues: CSARSMYSGSYEQYF. As DNA, the CDR3 is TGCAGTGCTAGATCCATGTACAGCGGGAGCTACGAGCAGTACTTC.

This clonotype has just a few counts. The CDR3 sequence: CASRPRGLEVEQFF. The DNA for the CDR3 is TGCGCCAGCAGACCCAGGGGGTTGGAAGTAGAGCAGTTCTTC. The V call is TRBV5-1, the J call TRBJ2-1; 7 nucleotides agree with TRBD1. The V and J ends lost 5 bases and 10 bases, in that order; junction bases with no gene match: 12. The CDR3 runs to 14 residues. The germline V gene encodes CDR1 SGHRS and CDR2 YFSETQ.

This clonotype came up a few times. The rearrangement uses TRBV4-1 and TRBJ2-7, with 10 bases identical to TRBD2. The V gene's germline CDR1 is MGHRA and CDR2 YSYEKL. V lost 1 base to trimming and J lost 7 bases; unmatched junction nucleotides: 13. The CDR3 has 17 residues. Here the CDR3 DNA reads TGCGCCAGCAGCCAAGTCGGTAGCGGGAGGACCACAAGAGAGCAGTACTTC. This gives the protein CASSQVGSGRTTREQYF.

The sample holds a few counts of this clonotype. The gene calls are TRBV27 and TRBJ1-2; the D gene is possibly TRBD1 (6 bases). Germline V gene lookup returns CDR1 MNHEY and CDR2 SMNVEV (reference sequence). This CDR3 comprises 14 residues. With 9 bases removed from V and 1 base from J, the gap between germline ends came to 15 bases. The DNA of the CDR3 is TGTGCCAGAGCAAGGGGGACAAGTAACTATGGCTACACCTTC. Its protein is CARARGTSNYGYTF.

The gene calls are TRBV11-2 and TRBJ2-7; the D is unclear. The CDR3 is 16 residues long. Trimming left V 5 bases short and J 2 bases short, with 19 bases between. The V gene's germline CDR1 is SGHAT and CDR2 FQNNGV. The CDR3 reads CASSPIRAPRAYEQYF. The CDR3 DNA reads TGTGCCAGCAGCCCGATCCGGGCTCCACGGGCCTACGAGCAGTACTTC.

J is TRBJ2-2 and V is TRBV2; TRBD1 agrees at 8 bases. With 6 bases clipped from V and 5 bases from J, the junction kept 8 bases outside the gene matches. CDR1 and CDR2 from the germline V gene are SNHLY and FYNNEI. The CDR3 runs 15 residues. DNA of the CDR3: TGTGCCAGCAGGGCGGATAACAGGGGGACCGGGGAGCTGTTTTTT. It translates to CASRADNRGTGELFF.

This clonotype was seen repeatedly, ten times or more. The CDR3 nucleotides read TGTGCCACCACTAGCGGGAGGGCCATCTACAATGAGCAGTTCTTC. Translated: CATTSGRAIYNEQFF. V is TRBV30 and J is TRBJ2-1; 13 nucleotides match TRBD2. The CDR3 consists of 15 residues. Trimming at V came to 8 bases and at J to 3 bases, leaving 7 bases not matched to a gene. The V gene's germline CDR1 is GTSNPN and CDR2 SVGIG (reference sequence).

This clonotype was counted ten times or more. The V and J genes are TRBV30 and TRBJ2-7, with TRBD1 as a possible D gene (6 bases). Germline lookup yields CDR1 GTSNPN and CDR2 SVGIG (reference sequence). The V and J ends lost 1 base and 4 bases respectively, with 11 bases between them. This CDR3 is 13 amino acids long. CDR3 loop: CAWSADRPYEQYF. The CDR3 coding sequence is TGTGCCTGGAGTGCCGACAGGCCTTACGAGCAGTACTTC. The whole variable domain, remainder taken from reference TRBV30 and TRBJ2-7, is SQTIHQWPATLVQPVGSPLSLECTVEGTSNPNLYWYRQAAGRGLQLLFYSVGIGQISSEVPQNLSASRPQDRQFILSSKKLLLSDSGFYLCAWSADRPYEQYFGPGTRLTVT.

Remarks on this clonotype: A read error may explain this, as a much larger clone is one base away. This chain connects TRBV12-3 or TRBV12-4 to TRBJ2-3, with TRBD1 as a possible D gene (6 bases). V dropped 2 bases and J dropped 6 bases, with 21 bases sitting between them. The CDR3 is made up of 17 amino acids. CDR3 in amino acids: CASSLLPSQGFRDTQYF. The CDR3 nucleotides are TGTGCCAGCAGTTTACTTCCCTCACAGGGATTCCGGGATACGCAGTATTTT.